This record covers a single TCR beta chain. Which antigen it targets is not known. The sample holds no much larger clone one base away, and base qualities are not on file. The donors were healthy, HIV-negative adults who had no recently reported acute infections or vaccinations. Every donor was a Caucasian adult residing in Nashville, Tennessee, USA. CD4+ T cells were enriched through magnetic negative selection, after which naive cells were positively selected on CD45RA and the remaining negative fraction served as the memory subset. Blood was collected by leukapheresis, and PBMCs were isolated by Ficoll-Histopaque density gradient centrifugation and then cryopreserved in liquid nitrogen vapor phase. Purity and quantity of every magnetically sorted T cell population were checked by analytical flow cytometry. Each sorted fraction had its genomic DNA isolated and then quantified by UV absorbance on a Nanodrop 2000c.

The data derive from a study of shared clonotypes between healthy human individuals (dated by TCRdb to 2019 to 2021). With respect to the entire study: Three men and a couple of women, aged 18 to 49 years, made up the cohort. For each donor, CD4 naive and CD4 memory were each given three plates, CD8 naive was given two plates, and CD8 memory was given one plate. To estimate repertoire size and how much clonotypes are shared between individuals, the study performed deep sequencing of blood TCR repertoires from roughly five healthy adults. Different laboratories and diverse techniques were used to prepare libraries and sequence TCR repertoires, to increase sequencing depth and limit assay-specific biases. Per donor, leukapheresis produced somewhere between about 0.8 and 9.5 billion PBMCs.

Results the study describes overall, beyond this receptor: Compared with non-shared clonotypes, the clonotypes found in all four sorted-subset donors had higher generation probabilities. The genetic and exposure-history diversity represented was limited by the small number of donors. Estimated clonotype richness was generally larger for naive than for memory subsets. About 5% of naive CD4, 3.5% of naive CD8, 2.3% of memory CD4, and 0.35% to 0.5% of memory CD8 clonotypes were shared across four donors. Sampling was restricted to blood, and TCR repertoires in tissues likely differ from the TCR repertoires found in blood. Even with the large sequencing depth, rarefaction of the sorted-subset datasets indicated that sequencing was incomplete. Based on pairwise subsampling, the degree of clonotype sharing among donors was expected to be affected by sequencing depth.

Using the deep immunoSEQ assay, multiplex PCR amplified TCR CDR3 regions from genomic DNA. Extracted genomic DNA from each cell subset was distributed evenly across all wells of several immunoSEQ 96-well plates, and each plate was treated as a replicate. Each replicate PCR for sorted subsets received about 180 ng genomic DNA, equal to 28,000 or so T cell genomes. Purified libraries were quantified with a Qubit 3.0 fluorometer, sized on a Bioanalyzer 2100, and re-quantified with the KAPA Library Quantification kit. Every immunoSEQ 96-well plate was sequenced on a dedicated single-read 150-cycle Illumina NextSeq 550 flow cell. The paper's data handling went like this. Because only junctional sequences without quality scores were contained in the immunoSEQ output, filtering matching that applied to full-length reads could not be performed. To assign V/J genes and CDR3, sequences were annotated using PyIR, a Python wrapper for IgBLAST v1.9, with IMGT germline references. Reads were filtered out if the reads had weak V/J assignments (E-value above 1e-6), no CDR3, stop codons, out-of-frame junctions, or ambiguous translated residues. V3J clonotypes were defined as sequences sharing the same inferred V gene, J gene, and CDR3 amino acid sequence. The percentage overlap between two repertoires was calculated by dividing the number of shared unique clonotypes by the size of the smaller repertoire. RTK rarefaction, the Chao1 estimator, and Recon v2.1 estimates of unobserved clonotypes were used to assess repertoire richness. Generation probabilities for all TCRbeta clonotypes obtained by the gDNA method from several donors were computed using OLGA. Imported from immuneACCESS, the table was reduced by TCRdb to in-frame sequences with V and J called. These copies leave out some clones; in studies compared against another copy, an unresolved V gene accounts for under half, and the cause of the remainder is not known. From that table come the V and J calls and clone size; the DNA was used to work out D and trimming. In all, the sample holds about a million clones, and 70% to 80% of those were seen once. The biggest ten clones account for roughly 0.9% of the sample.

The sequence was collected from a young man in good health. Some clones in this sample may be carry-over from other donors' samples. The sequenced material came from memory CD4+ T cells from PBMCs. The cell subset or site label of this sample denotes: CD45RA-negative fraction.

The DNA sequence reads TGTGCCAGCATCCCCGCTGGGTGGGGTTTCAATGGCTACACCTTC. Its protein reads: CASIPAGWGFNGYTF. Rearrangement joined TRBV11-2 to TRBJ1-2, with an unclear D gene assignment. The germline ends are 21 bases apart after V is trimmed by 7 bases and J by 6 bases. The CDR3 holds 15 amino acids from the cysteine to the phenylalanine. The sequence is cut down to CDR3 DNA, 45 bases in frame from base 1. Via the germline V gene, CDR1 is SGHAT and CDR2 FQNNGV.